The 18 T cell receptor beta chains in this list originate from one sample, sequenced in a study of OX40 agonist ivuxolimab in advanced cancers. This table comes from immunoSEQ multiplex PCR, and its TCRdb copy is limited to in-frame clones, with some not included. Of approximately 84,000 clones listed, around 94% are singletons. Material: CD4+ or CD8+ T cells sorted from blood, obtained in a trial of the OX40 agonist ivuxolimab. These receptor sequences come from an adult with an advanced solid tumor such as melanoma, head and neck, liver or kidney cancer.

The rearrangement uses TRBV14 and TRBJ1-6; D not certain. The germline V gene has CDR1 SGHDN and CDR2 FVKESK. V lost 0 bases and J 9 bases, leaving 18 bases between the germline ends. This CDR3 is built from 17 residues. CDR3: CASSQDGRLGAASPLHF. CDR3 bases: TGTGCCAGCAGCCAAGATGGCCGACTCGGTGCGGCTTCACCCCTCCACTTT. The full variable domain, completed using reference TRBV14 and TRBJ1-6, is EAGVTQFPSHSVIEKGQTVTLRCDPISGHDNLYWYRRVMGKEIKFLLHFVKESKQDESGMPNNRFLAERTGGTYSTLKVQPAELEDSGVYFCASSQDGRLGAASPLHFGNGTRLTVT.

The chain links TRBV7-2 to TRBJ1-2, with D possibly being TRBD1 (5 bases). The V end lost 4 bases, the J end lost 1 base, and 10 bases lay between the germline ends. The CDR3 contains 14 residues. Germline CDR1 SGHTA, CDR2 FQGNSA. CDR3 sequence reads: CASSYRDVNYGYTF. In DNA form, the CDR3 reads TGTGCCAGCAGCTACCGGGACGTTAACTATGGCTACACCTTC.

J is TRBJ1-1 and V is TRBV6-5; no reliable D call. V was trimmed by 6 bases and J by 7 bases, leaving 12 bases between them. The CDR3 is 12 residues long. Germline V lookup: CDR1 MNHEY, CDR2 SVGAGI. The CDR3 reads CASSYGNGEAFF. CDR3 bases: TGTGCCAGCAGCTATGGGAACGGTGAAGCTTTCTTT.

The chain links TRBV7-9 to TRBJ2-2; TRBD2 matches 7 bases. Germline V CDR1 and CDR2: SEHNR, FQNEAQ (reference sequence). V lost 5 bases, J lost 6 bases, and 9 bases stayed unmatched. The CDR3 extends over 15 amino acids. The CDR3 protein is CASSPSGLAAGELFF. Here the CDR3 DNA reads TGTGCCAGCAGCCCTAGCGGTCTAGCTGCCGGGGAGCTGTTTTTT. Together with reference TRBV7-9 and TRBJ2-2, the CDR3 gives the full variable domain: DTGVSQNPRHKITKRGQNVTFRCDPISEHNRLYWYRQTLGQGPEFLTYFQNEAQLEKSRLLSDRFSAERPKGSFSTLEIQRTEQGDSAMYLCASSPSGLAAGELFFGEGSRLTVL.

V and J are TRBV29-1 and TRBJ1-2; 7 positions agree with TRBD1. The trim removed 6 bases at V and 6 bases at J, leaving 7 bases unmatched. Germline V CDR1 and CDR2: SQVTM, ANQGSEA. The CDR3 loop spans 12 amino acids. The CDR3 reads CSVDDRENGYTF. CDR3 bases: TGCAGCGTCGATGACAGGGAGAATGGCTACACCTTC.

This rearrangement joins TRBV27 to TRBJ1-5, with D possibly TRBD1 on 5 matching bases. Germline assignment: CDR1 MNHEY and CDR2 SMNVEV (reference sequence). The CDR3 spans 14 residues. Trimming took 3 bases from V and 7 from J, leaving 13 bases between them. Here the CDR3 reads CASSFGGEGQPQHF. Here the CDR3 DNA reads TGTGCCAGCAGTTTCGGGGGTGAGGGCCAGCCCCAGCATTTT.

CDR3 bases: TGTGCCAGCAGCTTAGGCCCCAGGGGTAAAACTGAAGCTTTCTTT. Its translation: CASSLGPRGKTEAFF. This chain uses TRBV7-6 with TRBJ1-1, with D possibly TRBD1 on 6 matching bases. Germline V gene data show CDR1 as SGHVS and CDR2 as FNYEAQ. The V and J ends lost 1 base and 5 bases respectively, with 14 bases between them. CDR3 length: 15 residues.

The chain couples TRBV4-1 to TRBJ1-5; D gene uncertain. Between the trimmed V and J ends, which lost 0 bases and 9 bases, there was a span of 15 bases. The CDR3 runs to 15 residues. Germline V gene sequence: CDR1 MGHRA, CDR2 YSYEKL. The CDR3 nucleotides are TGCGCCAGCAGCCAAGATCCCGGGCAGTGGGTGCCCCAGCATTTT. Protein sequence: CASSQDPGQWVPQHF.

By proportion, this clone is medium-sized. The sample carries other DNA sequences with the same CDR3. The chain joins TRBV27 to TRBJ1-5; no clear D. Trimming took off 2 bases at V and 7 bases at J, with 9 bases between the two ends. The CDR3 sequence is 13 residues long. Germline V gives CDR1 MNHEY, CDR2 SMNVEV (reference sequence). This chain's CDR3 is CASSLGSGQPQHF. Here the CDR3 DNA reads TGTGCCAGCAGTTTAGGGTCGGGACAGCCCCAGCATTTT.

The chain employs TRBV7-8 and TRBJ2-7; 8 bases match TRBD1. The CDR3 consists of 16 residues. V shed 2 bases, J shed 4 bases, and the junction held 10 bases outside the gene matches. Germline CDR1 SGHVS, CDR2 FQNEAQ. As DNA, the CDR3 is TGTGCCAGCAGCTTAACTGGACAGGGCGGTCGTTACGAGCAGTACTTC. This codes for CASSLTGQGGRYEQYF.

This clone was observed a handful of times. The V call is TRBV9, the J call TRBJ1-1; tentatively, D is TRBD1 (6 bases). Trimming took 3 bases from V and 7 from J, leaving 10 bases between them. This CDR3 spans 12 amino acids. Germline CDR1 is SGDLS and CDR2 is YYNGEE. CDR3 nucleotide sequence: TGTGCCAGCAGCGCAGGGGACGGTGAAGCTTTCTTT. Its translation is CASSAGDGEAFF.

This clone was seen only once. V and J are TRBV4-3 and TRBJ1-4, with 7 bases fitting TRBD1. The CDR3 totals 20 residues. Germline lookup yields CDR1 LGHNA and CDR2 YSLEER. After removal of 5 bases from V and 0 bases from J, the junction contained 18 bases not matched to a gene. Here the CDR3 reads CASSARLQGVISATNEKLFF. In nucleotides, the CDR3 is TGCGCCAGCAGCGCGCGACTGCAGGGGGTGATCTCCGCAACTAATGAAAAACTGTTTTTT.

This sequence joins TRBV5-1 and TRBJ2-3; 7 bases are a match to TRBD2. This CDR3 contains 15 residues. Trimming cost V 1 base and J 3 bases; bases outside gene matches: 5. Looked up from germline, CDR1 is SGHRS and CDR2 is YFSETQ. This CDR3 reads CASSLSASGTDTQYF. For the CDR3, the DNA is TGCGCCAGCAGCTTGTCGGCTAGCGGAACAGATACGCAGTATTTT.

The chain recombines TRBV5-1 with TRBJ2-7, with a weak D call TRBD2 (6 bases). V was trimmed by 0 bases and J by 6 bases, leaving 13 bases between them. The germline V gene has CDR1 SGHRS and CDR2 YFSETQ. This CDR3 region has 14 residues. The DNA of the CDR3 is TGCGCCAGCAGCTTGGGTAGGGGAGGTTCCGAGCAGTACTTC. The encoded protein is CASSLGRGGSEQYF.

The gene calls are TRBV10-3 and TRBJ2-1; 11 bases fit TRBD2. This CDR3 is 16 amino acids long. Trimming at V came to 4 bases and at J to 4 bases, leaving 6 bases not matched to a gene. Germline values: CDR1 ENHRY, CDR2 SYGVKD. This chain's CDR3 is CAISASSGGPYNEQFF. For the CDR3, the DNA is TGTGCCATCAGTGCCTCTAGCGGGGGGCCTTACAATGAGCAGTTCTTC.

The rearrangement links TRBV19 to TRBJ2-7, with D perhaps matching TRBD1 (6 bases). Between the trimmed V and J ends, which lost 6 bases and 3 bases, there was a span of 12 bases. The V gene's germline CDR1 is LNHDA and CDR2 SQIVND (reference sequence). The CDR3 extends over 13 amino acids. CDR3 in amino acids: CASSETGNYEQYF. In DNA, the CDR3 is TGTGCCAGTAGCGAGACAGGAAACTACGAGCAGTACTTC.

J is TRBJ2-1 and V is TRBV10-3; D uncertain. The CDR3 consists of 13 residues. Germline CDR1 is ENHRY and CDR2 is SYGVKD. V lost 4 bases to trimming and J lost 7 bases, with 11 bases between them. The CDR3 loop is CAISADDLNEQFF. CDR3 sequence (DNA): TGTGCCATCAGTGCCGACGACCTTAATGAGCAGTTCTTC.

The chain carries TRBV6-5 and TRBJ2-2; either TRBD1 or TRBD2 may supply D (5 bases each). Trimming pared 6 bases from V and 7 bases from J, leaving 9 bases between. Germline lookup yields CDR1 MNHEY and CDR2 SVGAGI. The CDR3 spans 12 residues. CDR3 in amino acids: CASRGPDGELFF. The CDR3 DNA sequence: TGTGCCAGCAGGGGACCCGACGGGGAGCTGTTTTTT.